The rows below give T cell receptor beta chains drawn from one sample of a study of blood T cell repertoires in COVID-19. The data were produced by immunoSEQ multiplex PCR, yet TCRdb's version contains in-frame clones alone and is incomplete. The sample records around 260,000 clones, around 87% being singletons. Specimen: peripheral blood. These receptors originate from a woman aged 60-70 years with COVID-19, enrolled during active disease. Both conserved end residues are part of each CDR3. The D gene is left open where the match is weak. Size values are once, few and many counts, or a class for expanded clones, and some rows have none.

NA,TRBJ1-4,NA,TRBV19,CASSMGGIRDEKLFF,TGTGCCAGTAGTATGGGGGGGATTCGGGACGAAAAACTGTTTTTT
NA,TRBJ1-1,NA,TRBV9,CASSPRETNTEAFF,TGTGCCAGCAGCCCCCGGGAAACGAACACTGAAGCTTTCTTT
NA,TRBJ1-2,NA,TRBV19,CASRTGTSANYGYTF,TGTGCCAGCAGAACAGGGACATCGGCTAACTATGGCTACACCTTC
NA,TRBJ2-2,once,TRBV11-3,CASSLFSTTNTGELFF,TGTGCCAGCAGCTTATTCTCCACTACCAACACCGGGGAGCTGTTTTTT
TRBD1,TRBJ2-2,few,TRBV6-5,CASSQDRANTGELFF,TGTGCCAGCAGTCAGGACAGGGCGAACACCGGGGAGCTGTTTTTT
NA,TRBJ2-3,NA,TRBV28,CASSPGAAGADTQYF,TGTGCCAGCAGTCCAGGGGCAGCAGGGGCAGATACGCAGTATTTT
NA,TRBJ1-5,NA,TRBV6-5,CACAVDSNQPQHF,TGTGCCTGCGCGGTGGATAGCAATCAGCCCCAGCATTTT
NA,TRBJ2-7,NA,TRBV7-2,CASTSDSSFSYEQYF,TGTGCCAGTACCAGTGACAGCTCTTTCTCCTACGAGCAGTACTTC
TRBD1,TRBJ1-1,NA,TRBV5-6,CASSFGQGGEAFF,TGTGCCAGCAGCTTCGGACAGGGAGGTGAAGCTTTCTTT
TRBD2,TRBJ2-1,NA,TRBV2,CASRILAGPYNEQFF,TGTGCCAGCAGGATCTTAGCGGGACCCTACAATGAGCAGTTCTTC
TRBD1,TRBJ1-2,NA,TRBV30,CALLDRYYGYTF,TGTGCCCTCTTGGACAGGTACTATGGCTACACCTTC
NA,TRBJ2-2,NA,TRBV6-4,CASRVDRAGELFF,TGTGCCAGCAGAGTTGACAGAGCCGGGGAGCTGTTTTTT
TRBD1,TRBJ1-1,few,TRBV5-4,CASSLEGDRATEAFF,TGTGCCAGCAGCTTGGAAGGGGACAGGGCCACTGAAGCTTTCTTT
TRBD1,TRBJ1-5,once,TRBV28,CASSTGQAIFSNQPQHF,TGTGCCAGCAGTACGGGACAGGCCATTTTTAGCAATCAGCCCCAGCATTTT
NA,TRBJ1-5,NA,TRBV28,CASSLGGGGHQPQHF,TGTGCCAGCAGTTTGGGCGGGGGGGGGCATCAGCCCCAGCATTTT
NA,TRBJ2-3,NA,TRBV9,CASSVEGRVGTDTQYF,TGTGCCAGCAGCGTAGAGGGCAGGGTGGGCACAGATACGCAGTATTTT
TRBD1,TRBJ1-5,NA,TRBV7-9,CASTQRQGGNQPQHF,TGTGCCAGCACCCAGCGACAGGGAGGAAATCAGCCCCAGCATTTT
NA,TRBJ2-1,NA,TRBV6-5,CASSYTGHEQFF,TGTGCCAGCAGTTACACGGGTCATGAGCAGTTCTTC
NA,TRBJ1-1,NA,TRBV3-1/TRBV3-2,CASSQEGAAFF,TGTGCCAGCAGCCAAGAGGGGGCGGCTTTCTTT
TRBD1,TRBJ1-6,NA,TRBV6-5,CASSYSGQGRTPLHF,TGTGCCAGCAGTTACTCGGGACAGGGGAGGACACCCCTCCACTTT
TRBD1,TRBJ1-6,NA,TRBV7-3,CASSLMGRGTGNSPLHF,TGTGCCAGCAGCTTAATGGGGAGGGGGACAGGGAATTCACCCCTCCACTTT
NA,TRBJ1-4,few,TRBV6-5,CASRIRGSSEKLFF,TGTGCCAGCCGAATCCGGGGGTCATCCGAAAAACTGTTTTTT
TRBD2,TRBJ2-1,NA,TRBV18,CASSKTSTGLAGVDEQFF,TGTGCCAGCTCGAAAACCAGTACGGGACTAGCGGGAGTGGATGAGCAGTTCTTC
NA,TRBJ2-2,once,TRBV18,CASLPGVESPGELFF,TGTGCCAGCTTGCCGGGAGTAGAGAGTCCCGGGGAGCTGTTTTTT
NA,TRBJ1-5,once,TRBV7-9,CASSLRTPGNELGNQPQHF,TGTGCCAGCAGCTTGCGCACACCGGGGAACGAGTTAGGGAATCAGCCCCAGCATTTT
TRBD1,TRBJ2-1,NA,TRBV28,CASIRVAGQGLKNEQFF,TGTGCCAGCATAAGGGTTGCGGGACAGGGTTTAAAGAATGAGCAGTTCTTC